The clone carrying this T cell receptor beta chain came up a few times. Antigen unknown. This sample is drawn from a study of CD8+ T cells in alopecia areata. Overall study: Oral tofacitinib (5 to 10 mg twice daily) was administered to treated patients. Patients in the study were on tofacitinib for 6 to 18 months, then off it for 6 months. Study findings and constraints: Numerous clones, expanded in lesions, remained in scalp and blood during tofacitinib. With one nonresponder, baseline CD8+ expansion's link to response remains uncertain.

Treatment in this sample: oral pan-JAK inhibitor, 5-10 mg twice daily. Reverse transcription of extracted RNA yielded cDNA, which provided the sequencing template. The data were produced by immunoSEQ multiplex PCR, yet TCRdb's version contains in-frame clones alone and is incomplete. This repertoire shows 200,000 or so clones, 58% found once; its top ten account for approximately 5.1%. Germline V lookup: CDR1 SGHRS, CDR2 YFSETQ. Deletions cut 3 bases from V and 5 bases from J, with 14 bases between. The CDR3 is 14 amino acids. V usage is TRBV5-1 and J usage is TRBJ2-5; a possible D gene is TRBD1 (6 bases). The clonotype comes from a human donor with alopecia areata. This specimen was CD4+ T cells sorted from blood, taken at week 24, from a patient treated with tofacitinib. The CDR3 coding sequence is TGCGCCAGCAGCTCCGGGACACCGGACGAGACCCAGTACTTC. This codes for CASSSGTPDETQYF.